This T cell receptor (beta chain) was found in a study of OX40 agonist ivuxolimab in advanced cancers. It was autoimmune disease history or systemic immunosuppression that excluded patients. Blood samples were obtained at baseline, cycle 4 day 1, and cycle 7 day 1. Study-wide findings and caveats: Both blood CD4+ and CD8+ T cells showed clonal growth by week 6 at 0.1 to 3.0 mg/kg.

Worth noting for this clone: The antigen remains unidentified.

Clones were sequenced by immunoSEQ multiplex PCR, and TCRdb holds only the in-frame ones, with some missing. The table has almost 50,000 clones, around 84% seen once; the top ten hold around 1.6%. The sample was CD4+ or CD8+ T cells sorted from blood, taken in a trial of the OX40 agonist ivuxolimab. This clonotype originated in an adult with an advanced solid tumor such as melanoma, head and neck, liver or kidney cancer.

Here the CDR3 DNA reads TGTGCCAGCAGCTTAGGGCCTTTTCTCCCTGAAGCTTTCTTT. Its translation is CASSLGPFLPEAFF. The gene calls are TRBV7-2 and TRBJ1-1; D is uncertain. The CDR3 has 14 residues. Trimming removed 1 base at V and 6 bases at J, with 12 bases between. Looked up from germline, CDR1 is SGHTA and CDR2 is FQGNSA.